This entry features one TCR beta chain sequence. Its antigen remains unidentified. This may come from a read error, since a much larger clone is one base off. Other DNA sequences in the sample encode the same CDR3. The data stem from a study of cytotoxic CD8 clonotypes in ibrutinib-treated CLL. The method was immunoSEQ multiplex PCR; TCRdb's version includes in-frame clones alone and lacks a portion of them. The table includes 150,000 to 200,000 clones, more than 70% detected once. V shed 3 bases and J shed 1 base, with 4 bases lying between them. CDR3 length: 13 residues. Per germline, CDR1 PRHDT and CDR2 FYEKMQ (reference sequence). The study, taken as a whole, reports: Clonality climbed at ibrutinib response, then dropped toward baseline at progression. Public clonotypes, rarely seen, contracted or held steady on treatment.

The source is a human donor with chronic lymphocytic leukemia. The source material was PBMCs, sampled at disease progression, from a patient treated with ibrutinib. V gene TRBV13 combines with J gene TRBJ1-5; the D is unclear. CDR3 sequence: CASSFGSNQPQHF. CDR3 nucleotide sequence: TGTGCCAGCAGCTTCGGCAGCAATCAGCCCCAGCATTTT.